A selection of T cell receptor beta chains follows, all from one sample in a study of cytomegalovirus exposure and HLA in healthy donors. Assay used: immunoSEQ multiplex PCR; TCRdb lists only in-frame clones, some missing. There are 75,000 to 100,000 clones in the sample; around 78% occur only once, and over 0.5% lies in the top ten. The sample taken for sequencing was PBMCs. The source of these receptors is a man aged 25-40 years in good health and CMV-seronegative. Each CDR3 is given with its conserved first and last residue. Each record gives: D gene, J gene, clone size, V gene, CDR3 length, CDR3 protein, CDR3 DNA. A D gene is named only where the DNA matches it firmly. The size field is filled for only some rows; it gives once, few, many or a size class.

NA	TRBJ2-7	NA	TRBV6-5	16	CASSYRITGSSYEQYF	TGTGCCAGCAGTTACCGAATTACAGGTTCGTCCTACGAGCAGTACTTC
NA	TRBJ1-5	NA	TRBV6-1	15	CASSEYSYSNQPQHF	TGTGCCAGCAGTGAATACAGTTATAGCAATCAGCCCCAGCATTTT
NA	TRBJ2-4	NA	TRBV6-5	15	CASSYSRVAKNIQYF	TGTGCCAGCAGTTACTCGAGGGTGGCCAAAAACATTCAGTACTTC
NA	TRBJ2-1	NA	TRBV9	15	CASSAHGTSDNEQFF	TGTGCCAGCAGCGCCCACGGGACAAGTGATAATGAGCAGTTCTTC
NA	TRBJ1-1	NA	TRBV2	11	CASAGLTEAFF	TGTGCCAGCGCAGGGTTGACTGAAGCTTTCTTT
NA	TRBJ1-5	NA	TRBV18	17	CASSPTLGRLSNQPQHF	TGTGCCAGCTCACCAACGTTGGGGAGGCTATCCAATCAGCCCCAGCATTTT
TRBD1	TRBJ1-2	NA	TRBV19	16	CASRNPGQGVVYGYTF	TGTGCCAGTAGAAACCCCGGACAGGGGGTGGTCTATGGCTACACCTTC
NA	TRBJ1-1	NA	TRBV7-8	12	CASSHRTEAAFF	TGTGCCAGCAGCCATCGGACAGAAGCAGCTTTCTTT
NA	TRBJ2-1	NA	TRBV4-1	16	CASSQDVPGRYLEQFF	TGCGCCAGCAGCCAAGATGTTCCAGGGAGGTACCTTGAGCAGTTCTTC
NA	TRBJ1-1	NA	TRBV10-3	13	CAIRTDLGTEAFF	TGTGCCATCAGGACAGACCTTGGCACTGAAGCTTTCTTT
TRBD2	TRBJ2-7	NA	TRBV7-2	15	CASSFQTSAYGEQYF	TGTGCCAGCAGCTTCCAGACTAGCGCGTATGGCGAGCAGTACTTC
NA	TRBJ2-1	NA	TRBV19	16	CASSISGTRTYNEQFF	TGTGCCAGTAGCATATCCGGGACACGTACCTACAATGAGCAGTTCTTC
TRBD1	TRBJ1-6	once	TRBV18	16	CASSPFRGQGNSPLHF	TGTGCCAGCTCACCTTTCAGGGGACAGGGGAATTCACCCCTCCACTTT
NA	TRBJ2-5	NA	TRBV15	14	CATSTWTIQETQYF	TGTGCCACCAGCACTTGGACAATACAAGAGACCCAGTACTTC
TRBD1	TRBJ1-1	few	TRBV6-1	17	CASSEAGTGGKMAEAFF	TGTGCCAGCAGTGAAGCAGGGACAGGGGGCAAGATGGCTGAAGCTTTCTTT
NA	TRBJ1-1	few	TRBV6-5	12	CASSPGHFFVFF	TGTGCCAGCAGTCCGGGACACTTTTTCGTTTTCTTT
TRBD1	TRBJ1-2	NA	TRBV5-6	15	CASSWTGVGDYGYTF	TGTGCCAGCAGCTGGACAGGGGTCGGTGACTATGGCTACACCTTC
TRBD1	TRBJ1-5	NA	TRBV4-3	15	CASSQDIGTGQPQHF	TGCGCCAGCAGCCAAGACATCGGGACAGGGCAGCCCCAGCATTTT
NA	TRBJ1-3	NA	TRBV6-5	16	CASSYSAGPSGNTIYF	TGTGCCAGCAGTTACTCGGCAGGGCCCTCTGGAAACACCATATATTTT
TRBD1	TRBJ1-2	NA	TRBV9	15	CASSVGRQGWDGYTF	TGTGCCAGCAGCGTAGGGAGACAGGGGTGGGACGGCTACACCTTC
TRBD1	TRBJ1-5	NA	TRBV19	16	CASTSDRFYSNQPQHF	TGTGCCAGTACCTCGGACAGGTTCTATAGCAATCAGCCCCAGCATTTT
TRBD1	TRBJ2-4	NA	TRBV9	15	CASSDTQGWGNIQYF	TGTGCCAGCAGCGACACACAGGGGTGGGGAAACATTCAGTACTTC
TRBD1	TRBJ1-3	NA	TRBV6-6	14	CASSGTVAGNTIYF	TGTGCCAGCAGCGGGACAGTAGCTGGAAACACCATATATTTT
TRBD1	TRBJ1-1	few	TRBV6-5	14	CASSFWTGDTEAFF	TGTGCCAGCAGTTTCTGGACAGGGGACACTGAAGCTTTCTTT
TRBD2	TRBJ2-1	NA	TRBV9	12	CASTTSGNEQFF	TGTGCCAGCACAACTAGCGGTAATGAGCAGTTCTTC
NA	TRBJ2-5	NA	TRBV4-3	15	CASSVNHRGKETQYF	TGCGCCAGCAGCGTTAATCACCGGGGAAAAGAGACCCAGTACTTC